There are many counts of the clone carrying this T cell receptor (beta chain). The antigen is not known. Compared with germline, one end of the junction differs, possibly owing to a read error. By 5'RACE with 10-nucleotide random UMIs, the cDNA was made. TCRdb analysed the 5' RACE reads with MiXCR anew, one entry per CDR3 protein. Of 25,000 to 30,000 distinct CDR3 sequences in the sample, over 3% were seen once. This CDR3 comprises 14 residues. Germline V CDR1 and CDR2: LGHNA, YSLEER. This entry is derived from a study of neurological immune-mediated disorders. General study results and limits: Because no CDR3 amino acid sequences were shared across subjects by expanded clones, private repertoires were suggested in all groups. HTLV-1-associated myelopathy had the most TCR clonal expansion, whereas multiple sclerosis had the least (lower than in healthy controls).

This receptor was obtained from a woman in her twenties or thirties with multiple sclerosis. The rearrangement links TRBV4-3 to TRBJ1-5; no firm D call. The sample consisted of PBMCs. The CDR3 spells CASSQGNRGQPQNF. The CDR3 nucleotides read TGCGCCAGCAGCCAAGGAAATCGGGGTCAGCCCCAGAATTTT.